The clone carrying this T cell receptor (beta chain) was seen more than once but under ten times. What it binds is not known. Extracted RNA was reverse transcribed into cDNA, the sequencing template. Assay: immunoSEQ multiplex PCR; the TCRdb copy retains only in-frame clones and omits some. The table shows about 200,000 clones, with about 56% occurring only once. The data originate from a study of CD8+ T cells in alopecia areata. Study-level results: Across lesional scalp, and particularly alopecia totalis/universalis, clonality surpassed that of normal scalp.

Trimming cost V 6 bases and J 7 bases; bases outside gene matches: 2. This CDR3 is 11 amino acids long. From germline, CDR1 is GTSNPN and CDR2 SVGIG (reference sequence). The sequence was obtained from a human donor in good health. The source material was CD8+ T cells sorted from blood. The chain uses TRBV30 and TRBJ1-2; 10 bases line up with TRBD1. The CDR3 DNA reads TGTGCCTGTCGGACAGGGGGTGGCTACACCTTC. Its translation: CACRTGGGYTF.